This note documents a single T cell receptor (beta chain) sequence. The antigen it recognizes is unknown. The input lacks base qualities; no much larger clone sits a single base away. These data belong to a study of OX40 agonist ivuxolimab in advanced cancers. General notes on the study: The costimulatory receptor OX40 (CD134) was targeted by ivuxolimab, a fully human IgG2 agonistic monoclonal antibody. A male proportion of around 80% and a mean age of 60 years, ranging from 23 to 79, were recorded for the dose-escalation cohort. Patients were allowed to have had prior anti-PD-1, anti-PD-L1 or anti-CTLA-4 therapy, and less than 45% of the dose-escalation patients had previously received checkpoint inhibitors. The purpose of peripheral TCRbeta sequencing was to test whether ivuxolimab changed TCR sequence diversity and led to clonal T-cell expansion. The paper reports the monotherapy dose-escalation portion (N ≈ 50 patients) of the phase I ivuxolimab trial. Partial responses occurred in three dose-escalation patients: two with cutaneous melanoma and one with hepatocellular carcinoma. Intravenous ivuxolimab was administered to patients every 2 weeks at six dose levels: 0.01, 0.1, 0.3, 1.5, 3 and 10 mg/kg. Of the roughly 51 dose-escalation patients, hepatocellular carcinoma was present in roughly 19, melanoma in around 15, renal cell carcinoma in 9 and head and neck cancer in 9. Broader findings and caveats from the paper: The antigen specificity of the peripheral T cells that underwent clonal expansion was not determined. After ivuxolimab, more expanded clones were found on average in CD8+ T cells than in CD4+ T cells. At doses of 0.1 to 3.0 mg/kg, clonal expansion of both CD4+ and CD8+ T cells in blood was seen between baseline and week 6. In partial responders in the 0.1-3.0 mg/kg groups, normalized peripheral clonal expansion was found to be among the lowest, especially among CD8+ T cells. Low levels of normalized T-cell clonal expansion were also seen in some patients who did not respond.

Patients with a history of autoimmune disease or receiving systemic immunosuppression were excluded from the trial. Peripheral blood for TCR sequencing was collected from all dose cohorts at baseline, on cycle 4 day 1, and on cycle 7 day 1. Samples came from an open-label, multicenter, first-in-human phase I dose-escalation trial of ivuxolimab. Adults with locally advanced or metastatic head and neck squamous cell, hepatocellular, melanoma or renal cell carcinoma were enrolled in the trial. CD4+ and CD8+ T cells were sorted separately from peripheral blood before TCR sequencing. Measured from the cysteine to the phenylalanine, the CDR3 is 14 residues long. The kept DNA is CDR3 alone, 42 bases in frame from the first base. The germline V end is reduced by 4 bases and the J end by 6 bases; junction bases left unmatched: 4. According to the germline V gene, CDR1 reads MDHEN and CDR2 reads SYDVKM. To sequence the TCRbeta CDR3 region, genomic DNA was isolated from the sorted cells. The immunoSEQ Assay was used to sequence the TCRbeta CDR3 regions. The clones in this table, taken by TCRdb from immuneACCESS, are in-frame only. Not every clone is retained; where verified, under half of the shortfall comes from an unresolved V gene, and the cause of the rest is unknown. The sample table records some 60,000 clones; roughly nine tenths of these occur just once. Approximately 4% of the sample comes from the top ten.

The receptor chain draws on TRBV28 and TRBJ1-1, with 11 middle bases fitting TRBD1. The sample in question was CD4+ or CD8+ T cells sorted from blood, obtained in a trial of the OX40 agonist ivuxolimab. The sequence was obtained from an adult with an advanced solid tumor such as melanoma, head and neck, liver or kidney cancer. The nucleotide sequence is TGTGCCAGCAGTTCCGGACAGGGGGCGGCTGAAGCTTTCTTT. Translated, it gives CASSSGQGAAEAFF.